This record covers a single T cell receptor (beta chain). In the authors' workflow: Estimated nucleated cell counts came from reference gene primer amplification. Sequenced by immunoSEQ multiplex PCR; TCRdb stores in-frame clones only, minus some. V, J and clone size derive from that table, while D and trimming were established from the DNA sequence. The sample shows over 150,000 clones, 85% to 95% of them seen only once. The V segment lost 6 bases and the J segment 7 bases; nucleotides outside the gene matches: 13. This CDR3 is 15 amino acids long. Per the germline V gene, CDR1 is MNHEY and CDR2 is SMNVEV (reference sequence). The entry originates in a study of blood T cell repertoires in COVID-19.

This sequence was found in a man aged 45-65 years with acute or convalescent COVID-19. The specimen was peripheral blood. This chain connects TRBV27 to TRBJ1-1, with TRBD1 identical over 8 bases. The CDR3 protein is CASSLSLTGTGEAFF. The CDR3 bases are TGTGCCAGCAGCCTGAGCCTGACAGGGACAGGTGAAGCTTTCTTT.